The next 14 T cell receptor beta chains were all read from a single sample in a study of patients and donors after allogeneic stem cell transplantation (dated by TCRdb to the early 2020s). Libraries were constructed by RT-PCR. The instrument given in TCRdb is NextSeq 550. The public sequencing data were trimmed at Q25 with fastp and processed into clonotypes with MiXCR by TCRdb, which kept only in-frame beta chains. Entries are consolidated by CDR3 protein sequence, retaining the most common genes and DNA. This sample gives around 30,000 distinct CDR3 sequences in total; over 7% of them show up just once. 48% of the sample is taken by the ten largest. The sequenced sample was blood, either unsorted or a sorted T cell fraction (not recorded which). The source is a human donor who was either an allogeneic HSCT recipient or a stem cell or donor lymphocyte infusion donor (not recorded which). It is not recorded whose cells these are; they may come from a transplant donor.

This clonotype showed up many times. The V gene is TRBV27, the J gene TRBJ2-5; the match to TRBD1 covers 7 bases. The CDR3 runs 15 residues. V was pared by 5 bases and J by 5 bases, with 11 bases of the junction left unmatched. Germline V gene lookup returns CDR1 MNHEY and CDR2 SMNVEV (reference sequence). For the CDR3, the DNA is TGTGCCAGCAGTCCATCGACAGGGACGGGCGAGACCCAGTACTTC. Protein: CASSPSTGTGETQYF.

The sample holds many counts of this clonotype. The rearrangement links TRBV4-2 to TRBJ2-1; 12 nucleotides agree with TRBD2. The germline V gene has CDR1 LGHNA and CDR2 YNFKEQ. J lost 7 bases, V lost 1 base, and 11 bases had no gene match. The CDR3 has 18 amino acids. This CDR3 is CASSQVSLAGGVFNEQFF. The CDR3 DNA follows: TGTGCCAGCAGCCAAGTTTCCCTAGCGGGAGGGGTCTTTAATGAGCAGTTCTTC.

The sample holds many counts of this clonotype. The chain combines TRBV4-1 with TRBJ2-2, with TRBD2 identical over 9 bases. The CDR3 totals 14 residues. V trimming: 5 bases; J trimming: 6 bases; junction bases outside the gene matches: 4. Germline V gene data show CDR1 as MGHRA and CDR2 as YSYEKL. In DNA, the CDR3 is TGCGCCAGCAGCTCGGGACTAGCAGCCGGGGAGCTGTTTTTT. It encodes CASSSGLAAGELFF.

This clonotype was seen many times. The rearrangement links TRBV7-3 to TRBJ2-7; 10 nucleotides line up with TRBD2. The ends lost 2 bases at V and 2 bases at J; junction bases unmatched: 9. Per germline, CDR1 SGHTA and CDR2 FQGTGA. This CDR3 is 17 amino acids long. The CDR3 nucleotides read TGTGCCAGCAGCTTAGGGTCTAGCGGGAGTGATCCCTACGAGCAGTACTTC. This encodes CASSLGSSGSDPYEQYF.

This clonotype was recorded at least ten times. The V call is TRBV5-1, the J call TRBJ2-3; 9 positions match TRBD1. Germline CDR1 SGHRS, CDR2 YFSETQ. CDR3 length: 15 amino acids. V shed 3 bases, J shed 2 bases, and the junction held 4 bases outside the gene matches. This CDR3 reads CASSSGQGNTDTQYF. CDR3 nucleotides: TGCGCCAGCAGCTCGGGACAGGGTAACACAGATACGCAGTATTTT.

This clonotype appeared many times. The chain carries TRBV5-1 and TRBJ1-1, with a possible D match to TRBD1 (6 bases). Germline V CDR1 and CDR2: SGHRS, YFSETQ. CDR3 size: 14 residues. Trimming took off 1 base at V and 7 bases at J, with 14 bases between the two ends. The CDR3 nucleotides are TGCGCCAGCAGCTTGACTACTAGACAGGTTGAAGCTTTCTTT. This sequence encodes CASSLTTRQVEAFF.

V gene TRBV12-5 combines with J gene TRBJ2-5; TRBD1 matches at 9 bases. This CDR3 is built from 20 residues. Looked up from germline, CDR1 is LGHNT and CDR2 is FRNRAP. V shed 0 bases and J 2 bases; nucleotides not matched to a gene: 16. The CDR3 DNA reads as TGTGCTAGTGGTTTGGTACGACCCGGGACAGGGAAAGGGGGACAAGAGACCCAGTACTTC. It codes for CASGLVRPGTGKGGQETQYF.

The chain recombines TRBV7-9 with TRBJ2-7; 8 bases agree with TRBD1. Germline V gene sequence: CDR1 SEHNR, CDR2 FQNEAQ (reference sequence). V lost 0 bases to trimming and J lost 1 base; unmatched junction nucleotides: 8. This CDR3 has 17 residues. As DNA, the CDR3 is TGTGCCAGCAGCTTAGCGTCCCGGACAGGGATGTCCTACGAGCAGTACTTC. This translates into CASSLASRTGMSYEQYF.

In this sample, this clonotype turned up a few times. The chain links TRBV7-9 to TRBJ1-4; 7 nucleotides align to TRBD1. CDR3 length: 13 amino acids. The ends lost 6 bases at V and 8 bases at J; junction bases unmatched: 6. In germline, CDR1 is SEHNR, CDR2 FQNEAQ (reference sequence). CDR3 loop: CASRLGQAEKLFF. The DNA for the CDR3 is TGTGCCAGCAGACTTGGACAGGCCGAAAAACTGTTTTTT.

This clonotype showed up just a few times. J is TRBJ1-1 and V is TRBV20-1; D may be TRBD1 (6 bases). Trimming took 1 base from V and 1 from J, leaving 13 bases between them. The germline V gene encodes CDR1 DFQATT and CDR2 SNEGSKA (reference sequence). CDR3 length equals 15 residues. CDR3 sequence reads: CSARVGGRGNTEAFF. In DNA form, the CDR3 reads TGCAGTGCTAGAGTCGGAGGCAGGGGGAACACTGAAGCTTTCTTT.

In its sample, this clonotype was seen many times. CDR3 sequence: CASSRELGLAGEYF. DNA of the CDR3: TGTGCCAGCAGTAGGGAGCTGGGACTAGCGGGGGAGTACTTC. The chain joins TRBV2 to TRBJ2-7, with 14 bases fitting TRBD2. Germline values: CDR1 SNHLY, CDR2 FYNNEI. The CDR3 runs to 14 residues. The trim removed 5 bases at V and 11 bases at J, leaving 8 bases unmatched. The whole variable domain, remainder taken from reference TRBV2 and TRBJ2-7, is EPEVTQTPSHQVTQMGQEVILRCVPISNHLYFYWYRQILGQKVEFLVSFYNNEISEKSEIFDDQFSVERPDGSNFTLKIRSTKLEDSAMYFCASSRELGLAGEYFGPGTRLTVT.

This clonotype was counted ten times or more. This chain joins TRBV20-1 and TRBJ2-5, with D maybe TRBD2 (7 bases). The germline CDR1 and CDR2 sequences are DFQATT and SNEGSKA (reference sequence). The CDR3 extends over 13 amino acids. V was cut by 4 bases and J by 3 bases, with 12 bases left in between. This CDR3 reads CSAMRGGEETQYF. As DNA, the CDR3 is TGCAGTGCTATGAGGGGGGGGGAAGAGACCCAGTACTTC.

This clonotype occurred a few times. The chain combines TRBV4-2 with TRBJ1-2; no reliable D call. The length of the CDR3 is 14 residues. The germline CDR1 and CDR2 sequences are LGHNA and YNFKEQ. V lost 0 bases to trimming and J lost 3 bases, with 8 bases between them. The CDR3 sequence: CASSQDQMDYGYTF. The DNA of the CDR3 is TGTGCCAGCAGCCAAGATCAGATGGACTATGGCTACACCTTC.

This clonotype is medium-sized. In DNA, the CDR3 is TGTGCCAGCAGTAAAGACAGGGGTCAGCCCCAGCATTTT. Amino acid sequence: CASSKDRGQPQHF. The chain combines TRBV12-3 or TRBV12-4 with TRBJ1-5; 8 positions agree with TRBD1. J lost 6 bases, V lost 5 bases, and 3 bases had no gene match. This CDR3 has 13 amino acids.